This T cell receptor beta chain was observed in a study of tumor and adjacent non-tumor tissue in lung cancer. Across the study: The cohort had about a dozen adenocarcinoma, 2 squamous cell and 1 small cell patients. On average, productive TCRbeta reads reached 4 million to 4.5 million per sample. Study results and caveats: TCR diversity was significantly greater in tumor than normal lung tissue.

Concerning this clonotype: Its antigen remains unidentified. One junction end does not reproduce the germline sequence, and a read error may be involved.

The CDR3 runs to 16 residues. Germline CDR1 and CDR2: MNHEY and SVGAGI. RNA was extracted from bulk tissue without any cell sorting. Between August and November 2014, newly diagnosed, chemotherapy-naive lung cancer patients underwent thoracic surgery in China. The library came from three nested PCR rounds adapted from ARM-PCR protocols. Via MiXCR, TCRdb re-called the multiplex PCR reads, giving one row per CDR3 protein. This repertoire shows 100,000 to 150,000 distinct CDR3 sequences, around three fifths found once; its top ten account for about 13%. Material for sequencing was lung tumor tissue. V and J are TRBV6-5 and TRBJ2-7, with D uncertain. This sequence was found in a man aged 30-40 years with non-small cell lung cancer. CDR3 coding DNA: TGTGCCGGCAGTTACGGCAGTAGCTTGAGCTCCTACGAGCAATACTTC. As protein: CAGSYGSSLSSYEQYF.